This T cell receptor (beta chain) was obtained from a study of cytomegalovirus exposure and HLA in healthy donors. Study-wide findings and caveats: In a later analysis, donors in an Asian-associated ancestry cluster reportedly had fewer N-insertions in productive TCRs than the cohort mean. An analysis that was carried out later associated 16,000 or so TCR beta sequences with HLA alleles at 0.05 false discovery rate.

13 Jbeta primers and 60 Vbeta primers were used for the PCR. Per the study methods: About 11 million of the roughly 80 million unique TCR beta chains counted in a later analysis were shared. TCRdb keeps only in-frame clones here, not all; method: immunoSEQ multiplex PCR. V and J calls and clone size are copied from that table; D and trimming were computed from the DNA. The repertoire holds 150,000 or so clones, with about 74% as singletons. A word on this clone: Its antigen remains unidentified. One junction end disagrees with the germline gene, perhaps due to a read error.

This TCR was recovered from a male donor in good health and CMV-seronegative. The material sequenced was PBMCs.

The CDR3 sequence: CSSSRGSEQFF. As DNA, the CDR3 is TGTTCCAGCAGCCGGGGGAGTGAGCAGTTCTTC. This chain uses TRBV7-9 with TRBJ2-1; D is perhaps TRBD2 (6 bases). The CDR3 contains 11 residues. The germline gives CDR1 SEHNR, CDR2 FQNEAQ (reference sequence).